Below, 7 T cell receptor beta chains from the same sample are listed, as sequenced in a study of identical twins. TCRdb reprocessed the 5' RACE reads via MiXCR and lists one record per CDR3 protein. The sample holds a few hundred thousand distinct CDR3 sequences, roughly 8.7% seen once. These data are also associated with another study on yellow fever vaccine responses in identical twins.

Sequenced sample: CD8+ T cells sorted from blood. The receptors here all came from a woman aged 18-30 years in good health.

The chain uses TRBV9 and TRBJ1-3; no clear D gene. Germline V gives CDR1 SGDLS, CDR2 YYNGEE. V lost 4 bases and J 0 bases, leaving 11 bases between the germline ends. This CDR3 region has 15 residues. The CDR3 DNA reads as TGTGCCAGCAGCCAGGACGGAGGCTCTGGAAACACCATATATTTT. It specifies CASSQDGGSGNTIYF.

The chain has TRBV12-3 or TRBV12-4 and TRBJ2-3; no clear D. The CDR3 loop spans 13 amino acids. Trimming stripped 4 bases from V and 6 bases from J, with 11 bases between. The CDR3 nucleotides read TGTGCCAGCAGTTCAGCCCTAACGGATACGCAGTATTTT. It translates to CASSSALTDTQYF.

On this clonotype itself: At one boundary the junction diverges from the germline segment, which might be a read error. The gene calls are TRBV15 and TRBJ2-7; D might be TRBD1 (6 bases). The germline V gene has CDR1 LNHNV and CDR2 YYDKDF (reference sequence). CDR3 length equals 17 residues. The chain's CDR3 is CATSGEAELGAIYEQYF. DNA of the CDR3: TGTGCCACCAGCGGAGAGGCAGAGTTGGGGGCCATCTACGAGCAGTACTTC.

The chain carries TRBV7-2 and TRBJ2-5; perhaps D is TRBD1 or TRBD2 (6 bases each). The ends were cut back, 0 bases at V and 3 bases at J, with 29 bases in the middle. The CDR3 extends over 21 amino acids. Per the germline V gene, CDR1 is SGHTA and CDR2 is FQGNSA. CDR3 sequence (DNA): TGTGCCAGCAGCTTAGCCTGGGGGGCAGGGGACCCACCGGACTTAAAAGAGACCCAGTACTTC. The encoded protein is CASSLAWGAGDPPDLKETQYF. The variable domain in full, completed from reference TRBV7-2 and TRBJ2-5, reads GAGVSQSPSNKVTEKGKDVELRCDPISGHTALYWYRQSLGQGLEFLIYFQGNSAPDKSGLPSDRFSAERTGGSVSTLTIQRTQQEDSAVYLCASSLAWGAGDPPDLKETQYFGPGTRLLVL.

This clonotype was seen a few times. The chain combines TRBV24-1 with TRBJ2-2, with D possibly being TRBD1 (6 bases). Trimming shortened V by 9 bases and J by 5 bases, and 18 bases separated the two germline ends. The CDR3 consists of 15 residues. Germline CDR1 and CDR2: KGHDR and SFDVKD. CDR3 nucleotide sequence: TGTGCCACCGCCCCCCGGCAGGGGTGGACCGGGGAGCTGTTTTTT. Translation gives CATAPRQGWTGELFF.

As concerns this clonotype: At one end, the junction sequence differs from germline, possibly due to a read error. V is TRBV2 and J is TRBJ2-3, with D possibly matching TRBD1 (5 bases). The CDR3 is 15 amino acids. CDR1 SNHLY and CDR2 FYNNEI come from the germline V gene. The CDR3 bases are TGTGCCAGCAGTGATGCAGGGTCGTACACAGATACACAGTATTTT. This encodes CASSDAGSYTDTQYF.

This chain links TRBV6-1 with TRBJ2-1; no reliable D call. This CDR3 has 13 amino acids. Germline assignment: CDR1 MNHNS and CDR2 SASEGT. V lost 3 bases and J 4 bases, leaving 7 bases between the germline ends. In DNA, the CDR3 is TGTGCCAGCAGTGAGATGTATTACAATGAGCAGTTCTTC. Amino acids: CASSEMYYNEQFF.